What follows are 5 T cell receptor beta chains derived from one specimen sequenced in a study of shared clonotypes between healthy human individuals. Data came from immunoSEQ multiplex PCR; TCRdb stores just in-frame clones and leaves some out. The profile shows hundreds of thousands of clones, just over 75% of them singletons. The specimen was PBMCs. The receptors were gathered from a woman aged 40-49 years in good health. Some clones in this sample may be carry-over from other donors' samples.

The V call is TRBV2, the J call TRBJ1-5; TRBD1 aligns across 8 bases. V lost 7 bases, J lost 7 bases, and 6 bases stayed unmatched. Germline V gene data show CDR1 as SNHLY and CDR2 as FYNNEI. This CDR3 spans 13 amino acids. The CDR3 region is CASKGQDGQPQHF. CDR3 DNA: TGTGCCAGCAAGGGACAGGACGGCCAGCCCCAGCATTTT.

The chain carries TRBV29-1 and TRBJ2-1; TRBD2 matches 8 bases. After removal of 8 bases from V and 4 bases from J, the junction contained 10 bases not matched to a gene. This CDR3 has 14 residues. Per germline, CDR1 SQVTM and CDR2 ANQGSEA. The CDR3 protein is CSSRGGEKYNEQFF. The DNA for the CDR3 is TGCAGCTCCCGGGGGGGGGAGAAATACAATGAGCAGTTCTTC.

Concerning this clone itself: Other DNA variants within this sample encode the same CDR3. The CDR3 is CAWSVGSSGNTIYF. The CDR3 DNA reads as TGTGCCTGGAGTGTAGGGTCATCTGGAAACACCATATATTTT. V usage is TRBV30 and J usage is TRBJ1-3; no reliable D call. V lost 0 bases, J lost 1 base, and 7 bases lay in between. The CDR3 has 14 amino acids. The germline V gene encodes CDR1 GTSNPN and CDR2 SVGIG (reference sequence).

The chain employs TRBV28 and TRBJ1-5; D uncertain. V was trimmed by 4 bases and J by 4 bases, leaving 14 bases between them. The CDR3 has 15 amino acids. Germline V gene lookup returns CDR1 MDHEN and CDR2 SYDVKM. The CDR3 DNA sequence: TGTGCCAGCAGTTCAGGTTATAAGGGTAATCAGCCCCAGCATTTT. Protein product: CASSSGYKGNQPQHF.

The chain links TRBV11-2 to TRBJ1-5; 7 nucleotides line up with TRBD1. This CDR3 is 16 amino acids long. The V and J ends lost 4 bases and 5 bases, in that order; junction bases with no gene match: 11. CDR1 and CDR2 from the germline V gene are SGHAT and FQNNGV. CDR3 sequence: CASSSLPGQSHQPQHF. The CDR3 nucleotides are TGTGCCAGCAGCTCCTTACCGGGACAGTCCCATCAGCCCCAGCATTTT.